The 24 T cell receptor beta chains in this list originate from one sample, sequenced in a study of blood T cell repertoires in COVID-19. Repertoires were generated with immunoSEQ multiplex PCR, while TCRdb's copy carries only in-frame clones and drops some. In the table there are about 400,000 clones, approximately 88% of which are singletons. Material: PBMCs or T cells enriched from blood (not recorded which). These TCRs come from a woman between 25 and 40 years old with acute COVID-19.

There are many counts of this clone. This chain connects TRBV11-3 to TRBJ2-2, with a possible D match to TRBD2 (5 bases). CDR1 and CDR2 from the germline V gene are SGHNT and YENEEA. Trimming left V 5 bases short and J 4 bases short, with 17 bases between. The CDR3 is made up of 16 amino acids. Written as DNA, the CDR3 is TGTGCCAGCAGCCACCTCCCCGGGGAGAGCACCGGGGAGCTGTTTTTT. Residues: CASSHLPGESTGELFF.

The V and J genes are TRBV5-4 and TRBJ2-5, with a weak D call TRBD2 (6 bases). V lost 7 bases and J lost 2, with 12 bases in between. The CDR3 contains 13 residues. Germline values: CDR1 SGHNT, CDR2 YYREEE (reference sequence). CDR3 sequence: CASAPTRQETQYF. CDR3 in DNA: TGTGCCAGCGCCCCGACTAGACAAGAGACCCAGTACTTC.

The rearrangement uses TRBV5-5 and TRBJ1-3, with a tentative D call TRBD1 (6 bases). Germline CDR1 is SGHKS and CDR2 is YYEKEE (reference sequence). Trimming took off 3 bases at V and 2 bases at J, with 12 bases between the two ends. The CDR3 sequence is 15 residues long. This CDR3 reads CASSSSTGPGNTIYF. CDR3 nucleotide sequence: TGTGCCAGCAGCTCTTCAACAGGGCCTGGAAACACCATATATTTT. Together with reference TRBV5-5 and TRBJ1-3, the CDR3 gives the full variable domain: DAGVTQSPTHLIKTRGQQVTLRCSPISGHKSVSWYQQVLGQGPQFIFQYYEKEERGRGNFPDRFSARQFPNYSSELNVNALLLGDSALYLCASSSSTGPGNTIYFGEGSWLTVV.

The chain links TRBV7-2 to TRBJ2-7, with 9 bases matching TRBD1. The CDR3 is 15 amino acids. V lost 0 bases, J lost 5 bases, and 5 bases stayed unmatched. Germline CDR1 SGHTA, CDR2 FQGNSA. The CDR3 DNA is TGTGCCAGCAGCTTAGCTGGGACAGGGCTCCACGAGCAGTACTTC. This codes for CASSLAGTGLHEQYF.

CDR3 residues: CASRDRGAQYEQYF. The CDR3 DNA follows: TGTGCCAGCAGGGACAGGGGCGCCCAGTACGAGCAGTACTTC. The V gene is TRBV6-5, the J gene TRBJ2-7, with 9 bases that match TRBD1. Germline V gene lookup returns CDR1 MNHEY and CDR2 SVGAGI. The CDR3 is made up of 14 amino acids. J lost 4 bases, V lost 6 bases, and 7 bases had no gene match.

The chain is built from TRBV2 and TRBJ1-4; TRBD1 agrees at 8 bases. The CDR3 runs 15 residues. V lost 5 bases and J lost 3; bases outside the gene matches: 5. Germline-derived CDR1 and CDR2 are SNHLY and FYNNEI. CDR3 in DNA: TGTGCCAGCAGTCGACAGGGGACGGCTAATGAAAAACTGTTTTTT. Translation: CASSRQGTANEKLFF.

For the CDR3, the DNA is TGTGCCAGCAGCTTACCCGGGAGAAACACTGAAGCTTTCTTT. This codes for CASSLPGRNTEAFF. This sequence joins TRBV7-9 and TRBJ1-1; D not certain. Germline V lookup: CDR1 SEHNR, CDR2 FQNEAQ (reference sequence). The CDR3 is 14 amino acids. The ends were cut back, 2 bases at V and 2 bases at J, with 9 bases in the middle.

V gene TRBV10-3 combines with J gene TRBJ1-5; 9 bases fit TRBD1. The ends lost 0 bases at V and 7 bases at J; junction bases unmatched: 4. Germline CDR1 ENHRY, CDR2 SYGVKD. The CDR3 spans 15 residues. The CDR3 reads CAISESRTGDQPQHF. DNA for the CDR3: TGTGCCATCAGTGAGTCGCGGACAGGGGACCAGCCCCAGCATTTT.

The gene calls are TRBV24-1 and TRBJ1-2; possible D gene TRBD1, 6 bases. This CDR3 comprises 13 residues. Trimming removed 4 bases at V and 8 bases at J, with 13 bases between. CDR1 is KGHDR and CDR2 is SFDVKD in the germline V gene. The CDR3 coding sequence is TGTGCCACCAGTGAGCCCAGGGGTGGCGGCTACACCTTC. Amino acid sequence: CATSEPRGGGYTF.

The V gene is TRBV11-2, the J gene TRBJ2-7; tentatively, D is TRBD1 (5 bases). The germline CDR1 and CDR2 sequences are SGHAT and FQNNGV. V lost 1 base and J 2 bases, leaving 12 bases between the germline ends. The CDR3 runs 15 residues. The CDR3 spells CASSLGAGQPYEQYF. DNA of the CDR3: TGTGCCAGCAGCTTAGGGGCAGGACAACCCTACGAGCAGTACTTC. Filled out from reference TRBV11-2 and TRBJ2-7, the complete variable domain reads EAGVAQSPRYKIIEKRQSVAFWCNPISGHATLYWYQQILGQGPKLLIQFQNNGVVDDSQLPKDRFSAERLKGVDSTLKIQPAKLEDSAVYLCASSLGAGQPYEQYFGPGTRLTVT.

The chain joins TRBV10-3 to TRBJ1-4; 9 bases are a match to TRBD1. Germline lookup yields CDR1 ENHRY and CDR2 SYGVKD. The CDR3 is made up of 15 amino acids. Trimming cost V 5 bases and J 0 bases; bases outside gene matches: 1. The CDR3 protein is CAISRQGATNEKLFF. Written as DNA, the CDR3 is TGTGCCATCAGTAGACAGGGGGCAACTAATGAAAAACTGTTTTTT.

V gene TRBV10-3 combines with J gene TRBJ2-7; 7 bases are shared with TRBD1. V gave up 6 bases and J gave up 5 bases; unmatched junction bases: 10. The CDR3 has 14 amino acids. Germline values: CDR1 ENHRY, CDR2 SYGVKD. DNA of the CDR3: TGTGCCATCAGCGGCCGGGACAGCATCAACGAGCAGTACTTC. Its translation: CAISGRDSINEQYF.

This clone has only one observation. The chain uses TRBV19 and TRBJ2-1; TRBD1 matches at 9 bases. Germline trimming cut 3 bases from V and 3 bases from J; bases unmatched to any gene: 0. The CDR3 covers 14 residues. From germline, CDR1 is LNHDA and CDR2 SQIVND (reference sequence). The CDR3 is CASSMDRGYNEQFF. CDR3 nucleotide sequence: TGTGCCAGTAGTATGGACAGGGGCTACAATGAGCAGTTCTTC.

DNA of the CDR3: TGTGCCAGCAGCTTCGTGTCCCGGGGTGAAGCTTTCTTT. Its translation is CASSFVSRGEAFF. The rearrangement joins TRBV11-2 to TRBJ1-1, with unresolved D. V lost 3 bases and J lost 7, with 12 bases in between. Germline CDR1 reads SGHAT; CDR2 reads FQNNGV. The CDR3 has 13 amino acids.

This chain connects TRBV6-5 to TRBJ2-3; D gene uncertain. Germline-derived CDR1 and CDR2 are MNHEY and SVGAGI. Trimming left V 6 bases short and J 1 base short, with 8 bases between. The CDR3 extends over 13 amino acids. CDR3 sequence: CASRRYRTDTQYF. The CDR3 DNA follows: TGTGCCAGCAGACGGTACCGCACAGATACGCAGTATTTT.

This chain joins TRBV6-5 and TRBJ2-7; the D gene is possibly TRBD1 (6 bases). The length of the CDR3 is 15 residues. The germline CDR1 and CDR2 sequences are MNHEY and SVGAGI. V lost 0 bases and J lost 3, with 12 bases in between. The CDR3 region is CASSYSTGGLYEQYF. DNA of the CDR3: TGTGCCAGCAGTTACTCGACAGGTGGGCTCTACGAGCAGTACTTC.

The gene calls are TRBV29-1 and TRBJ2-7, with 9 bases matching TRBD1. The V gene end was trimmed by 4 bases and the J gene end by 5 bases; junction bases not matched to a gene: 9. CDR1 SQVTM and CDR2 ANQGSEA come from the germline V gene. The CDR3 runs to 14 residues. In DNA form, the CDR3 reads TGCAGCGTTGCCCAAGGACAGGGGCGTAACGAGCAGTACTTC. This encodes CSVAQGQGRNEQYF.

This chain connects TRBV6-6 to TRBJ1-4, with D unresolved. This CDR3 comprises 13 residues. V was clipped by 7 bases and J by 9 bases, with 15 bases between them. The germline V gene encodes CDR1 MNHNY and CDR2 SVGAGI (reference sequence). The CDR3 DNA is TGTGCCAGCATGTTAGACATCGGGAAAAAACTGTTTTTT. Protein: CASMLDIGKKLFF.

About this clone itself: The junction differs from germline at one of its ends, possibly a read error. This rearrangement joins TRBV24-1 to TRBJ2-7; 9 nucleotides agree with TRBD1. The CDR3 loop spans 14 amino acids. Germline CDR1 and CDR2: KGHDR and SFDVKD. The CDR3 nucleotides read TGTGCCGCCAGTGATTCGGGACAGGGCCACGAGCAGTACTTC. As protein: CAASDSGQGHEQYF.

This rearrangement joins TRBV2 to TRBJ1-2; D perhaps matches TRBD1 (6 bases). Trimming took 8 bases from V and 2 from J, leaving 15 bases between them. Germline V lookup: CDR1 SNHLY, CDR2 FYNNEI. The CDR3 spans 14 residues. For the CDR3, the DNA is TGTGCCAGCGGGGGCGCAGTCTTCAACTATGGCTACACCTTC. It is translated as CASGGAVFNYGYTF.

The CDR3: CASSYCWEAFF. The CDR3 coding sequence is TGTGCCAGCAGTTACTGTTGGGAAGCTTTCTTT. The chain couples TRBV27 to TRBJ1-1, with D unresolved. V gave up 4 bases and J gave up 8 bases, with 8 bases separating them. The CDR3 totals 11 residues. CDR1 and CDR2 (germline): MNHEY, SMNVEV (reference sequence).

The J gene is TRBJ1-2, the V gene TRBV7-8; perhaps TRBD1 as D (5 bases). CDR1 is SGHVS and CDR2 is FQNEAQ in the germline V gene. The CDR3 is 16 amino acids. The V end was cut by 1 base, the J end by 0 bases, with 12 bases between. CDR3 coding DNA: TGTGCCAGCAGCTTAGATCGGGGGACCACTAACTATGGCTACACCTTC. Its translation is CASSLDRGTTNYGYTF.

The J gene is TRBJ1-2, the V gene TRBV12-3 or TRBV12-4; tentatively, D is TRBD1 (5 bases). The CDR3 is 13 residues long. Trimming pared 6 bases from V and 4 bases from J, leaving 12 bases between. The CDR3, as DNA: TGTGCCAGCAGCCTAGGGGCAGTCTATGGCTACACCTTC. It yields the protein CASSLGAVYGYTF.

The chain links TRBV7-8 to TRBJ1-1, with 7 bases lining up with TRBD1. The CDR3 covers 16 residues. CDR1 is SGHVS and CDR2 is FQNEAQ in the germline V gene. The ends lost 5 bases at V and 3 bases at J; junction bases unmatched: 12. CDR3 DNA sequence: TGTGCCAGCAGCCGATCTACCGGGACAGACTACACTGAAGCTTTCTTT. Protein product: CASSRSTGTDYTEAFF.